The 31 T cell receptor beta chains listed next were all sequenced from one sample in a study of blood T cell repertoires in COVID-19. Profiling relied on immunoSEQ multiplex PCR, and the TCRdb table lists in-frame clones only, not all of them. This table has tens of thousands of clones, more than 70% appearing once. Sequenced material: peripheral blood. The receptor set was obtained from a woman aged 80 or over with acute or convalescent COVID-19.

The rearrangement joins TRBV5-8 to TRBJ1-3; perhaps TRBD1 as D (5 bases). Germline CDR1 reads SGHTS; CDR2 reads YDEGEE. V was cut by 4 bases and J by 0 bases, with 11 bases left in between. The CDR3 covers 15 residues. The CDR3 protein is CASSAGTHSGNTIYF. CDR3 DNA: TGTGCCAGCAGCGCCGGGACTCACTCTGGAAACACCATATATTTT.

This rearrangement joins TRBV5-5 to TRBJ2-1, with 14 bases that match TRBD2. Looked up from germline, CDR1 is SGHKS and CDR2 is YYEKEE (reference sequence). The CDR3 length is 16 residues. J lost 5 bases, V lost 4 bases, and 5 bases had no gene match. CDR3 DNA sequence: TGTGCCAGCAGCAAAGCGGGACTAGCGGGGGACAATGAGCAGTTCTTC. Its translation is CASSKAGLAGDNEQFF.

This chain links TRBV7-3 with TRBJ2-1; 13 nucleotides match TRBD2. Germline V gene lookup returns CDR1 SGHTA and CDR2 FQGTGA. The trim removed 4 bases at V and 2 bases at J, leaving 5 bases unmatched. This CDR3 is 17 amino acids long. The CDR3 region is CASSSTGLAGAYNEQFF. The CDR3 DNA follows: TGTGCCAGCAGCTCCACCGGACTAGCGGGAGCCTACAATGAGCAGTTCTTC.

The rearrangement links TRBV7-3 to TRBJ1-2; 9 nucleotides match TRBD1. In germline, CDR1 is SGHTA, CDR2 FQGTGA. V lost 4 bases to trimming and J lost 4 bases; unmatched junction nucleotides: 13. This CDR3 spans 17 amino acids. The CDR3 DNA is TGTGCCAGCAGCTCTTACAGGGGGCGCAACACCTTCTATGGCTACACCTTC. The encoded protein is CASSSYRGRNTFYGYTF.

This clone was picked up a small number of times. The V gene is TRBV2, the J gene TRBJ2-7, with 7 bases that match TRBD1. Germline CDR1 is SNHLY and CDR2 is FYNNEI. After removal of 5 bases from V and 2 bases from J, the junction contained 6 bases not matched to a gene. The length of the CDR3 is 14 residues. In DNA, the CDR3 is TGTGCCAGCAGTAAGGGGGCACTAGCCTACGAGCAGTACTTC. Translating gives CASSKGALAYEQYF.

This clone was observed once. V gene TRBV11-2 combines with J gene TRBJ1-2; D is undetermined. The CDR3 has 14 amino acids. V was trimmed by 6 bases and J by 3 bases, leaving 14 bases between them. Germline CDR1 is SGHAT and CDR2 is FQNNGV. The CDR3 loop is CASSPEWAYYGYTF. Here the CDR3 DNA reads TGTGCCAGCAGTCCCGAGTGGGCCTACTATGGCTACACCTTC. The complete variable domain, with remaining parts taken from reference TRBV11-2 and TRBJ1-2, reads EAGVAQSPRYKIIEKRQSVAFWCNPISGHATLYWYQQILGQGPKLLIQFQNNGVVDDSQLPKDRFSAERLKGVDSTLKIQPAKLEDSAVYLCASSPEWAYYGYTFGSGTRLTVV.

The J gene is TRBJ2-1, the V gene TRBV9; 14 nucleotides align to TRBD2. The trim removed 4 bases at V and 7 bases at J, leaving 10 bases unmatched. This CDR3 contains 17 residues. The V gene's germline CDR1 is SGDLS and CDR2 YYNGEE. In DNA form, the CDR3 reads TGTGCCAGCAGCTCCGCCGGGACTAGCGGGAGTATTAATGAGCAGTTCTTC. Amino acids: CASSSAGTSGSINEQFF.

The chain uses TRBV3-1 (or the pseudogene TRBV3-2) and TRBJ1-1; D uncertain. The CDR3 contains 13 residues. The germline CDR1 and CDR2 sequences are LGHDT and YNNKEL (reference sequence). Trimming took 1 base from V and 3 from J, leaving 6 bases between them. CDR3 in amino acids: CASSQVWHTEAFF. The CDR3 nucleotides are TGTGCCAGCAGCCAAGTGTGGCACACTGAAGCTTTCTTT.

This chain connects TRBV6-5 to TRBJ2-7; perhaps TRBD2 as D (6 bases). The CDR3 length is 14 residues. Between the trimmed V and J ends, which lost 2 bases and 2 bases, there was a span of 10 bases. Looked up from germline, CDR1 is MNHEY and CDR2 is SVGAGI. CDR3 bases: TGTGCCAGCAGTTACGGGTCGGGGGCCTACGAGCAGTACGTC. This sequence encodes CASSYGSGAYEQYV.

The chain has TRBV12-5 and TRBJ1-2; no clear D gene. The germline CDR1 and CDR2 sequences are LGHNT and FRNRAP. The CDR3 sequence is 14 residues long. The germline V and J ends were trimmed by 2 bases and 6 bases, with 13 bases remaining between them. Written as DNA, the CDR3 is TGTGCTAGTGGTTTGCGAGGGATGAATCATGGCTACACCTTC. This sequence encodes CASGLRGMNHGYTF.

This rearrangement joins TRBV6-5 to TRBJ2-1; 12 bases are shared with TRBD2. J gave up 5 bases and V 5 bases, and 4 bases lay outside the gene matches. Germline values: CDR1 MNHEY, CDR2 SVGAGI. CDR3 length equals 15 residues. CDR3 in amino acids: CASSTSGGRHNEQFF. CDR3 DNA: TGTGCCAGCAGTACTAGCGGGGGGCGCCACAATGAGCAGTTCTTC.

The J gene is TRBJ1-5, the V gene TRBV6-5, with D possibly TRBD1 on 5 matching bases. Germline CDR1 is MNHEY and CDR2 is SVGAGI. The CDR3 extends over 13 amino acids. Trimming removed 7 bases at V and 1 base at J, with 8 bases between. CDR3 amino acids: CASTGRSNQPQHF. CDR3 nucleotides: TGTGCCAGCACAGGGAGGAGCAATCAGCCCCAGCATTTT.

The J gene is TRBJ2-1, the V gene TRBV7-3; TRBD2 aligns across 7 bases. The trim removed 5 bases at V and 7 bases at J, leaving 11 bases unmatched. This CDR3 comprises 15 residues. Germline loops: CDR1 SGHTA, CDR2 FQGTGA. CDR3: CASSPGGREANEQFF. DNA of the CDR3: TGTGCCAGCAGCCCCGGGGGGAGGGAGGCTAATGAGCAGTTCTTC.

The gene calls are TRBV29-1 and TRBJ1-1; 10 bases match TRBD1. The CDR3 totals 12 residues. V trimming: 4 bases; J trimming: 4 bases; junction bases outside the gene matches: 0. CDR1 is SQVTM, CDR2 ANQGSEA, per germline. The CDR3 sequence: CSVGQGATEAFF. Written as DNA, the CDR3 is TGCAGCGTTGGACAGGGGGCCACTGAAGCTTTCTTT.

V and J are TRBV2 and TRBJ2-2, with unresolved D. V shed 6 bases and J shed 4 bases, with 15 bases lying between them. Germline loops: CDR1 SNHLY, CDR2 FYNNEI. The CDR3 has 15 amino acids. CDR3 protein: CASSGERPGTGELFF. CDR3 in DNA: TGTGCCAGCAGCGGAGAACGCCCGGGCACCGGGGAGCTGTTTTTT.

This chain uses TRBV10-3 with TRBJ1-1, with D unclear. The CDR3 contains 13 residues. Germline CDR1 is ENHRY and CDR2 is SYGVKD. V shed 10 bases and J shed 1 base, with 13 bases lying between them. The CDR3 here is CATDSPGNTEAFF. The CDR3 nucleotides read TGTGCCACCGACTCCCCGGGGAACACTGAAGCTTTCTTT.

The chain recombines TRBV5-4 with TRBJ1-1, with a weak D call TRBD1 (5 bases). This CDR3 has 14 amino acids. Trimming pared 0 bases from V and 2 bases from J, leaving 8 bases between. Germline V lookup: CDR1 SGHNT, CDR2 YYREEE (reference sequence). The CDR3 sequence is CASSLVGVNTEAFF. The CDR3 coding sequence is TGTGCCAGCAGCTTGGTAGGGGTTAACACTGAAGCTTTCTTT.

This clone was observed a single time. This rearrangement joins TRBV11-2 to TRBJ2-7; tentative D call: TRBD2 (7 bases). Trimming pared 3 bases from V and 2 bases from J, leaving 11 bases between. The CDR3 has 14 amino acids. Germline lookup yields CDR1 SGHAT and CDR2 FQNNGV. CDR3 in amino acids: CASSLGGATYEQYV. As DNA, the CDR3 is TGTGCCAGCAGCTTGGGGGGGGCGACCTACGAGCAGTACGTC.

The chain uses TRBV9 and TRBJ2-1, with 9 bases aligning to TRBD2. The CDR3 spans 15 residues. V lost 0 bases to trimming and J lost 4 bases; unmatched junction nucleotides: 2. Germline assignment: CDR1 SGDLS and CDR2 YYNGEE. The CDR3 reads CASSVGRGGYNEQFF. The CDR3, as DNA: TGTGCCAGCAGCGTAGGGCGGGGGGGATACAATGAGCAGTTCTTC.

The chain carries TRBV29-1 and TRBJ1-5; 9 positions agree with TRBD1. Germline CDR1 SQVTM, CDR2 ANQGSEA. Losses at the gene ends were 6 bases for V and 5 bases for J; bases not matched to a gene: 5. CDR3 length: 13 amino acids. This CDR3 reads CSVTQGAYQPQHF. CDR3 bases: TGCAGCGTGACACAGGGGGCTTATCAGCCCCAGCATTTT.

The V gene is TRBV9, the J gene TRBJ2-1; TRBD2 agrees at 8 bases. Germline trimming cut 4 bases from V and 9 bases from J; bases unmatched to any gene: 6. This CDR3 spans 13 amino acids. Germline V lookup: CDR1 SGDLS, CDR2 YYNGEE. The CDR3 loop is CASSPTAGGEQFF. The DNA for the CDR3 is TGTGCCAGCAGCCCTACCGCGGGGGGTGAGCAGTTCTTC.

V gene TRBV28 combines with J gene TRBJ1-2, with 9 bases that match TRBD1. CDR1 and CDR2 (germline): MDHEN, SYDVKM. Trimming cost V 3 bases and J 1 base; bases outside gene matches: 3. CDR3 size: 15 residues. As DNA, the CDR3 is TGTGCCAGCAGTTTTTTGGGACAGGGTAACTATGGCTACACCTTC. Translated, it gives CASSFLGQGNYGYTF.

The chain joins TRBV4-1 to TRBJ1-5; 7 bases agree with TRBD1. The V gene's germline CDR1 is MGHRA and CDR2 YSYEKL. J was trimmed by 4 bases and V by 0 bases; bases with no gene match: 3. The CDR3 is made up of 15 amino acids. The CDR3 bases are TGCGCCAGCAGCCAAGAAGACAGGGAAAATCAGCCCCAGCATTTT. Its protein is CASSQEDRENQPQHF.

The V and J genes are TRBV5-1 and TRBJ2-5; 7 bases are shared with TRBD2. The CDR3 has 15 amino acids. Germline CDR1 reads SGHRS; CDR2 reads YFSETQ. The junction had 7 bases not matched to a gene; V was cut back by 0 bases and J by 5 bases. The CDR3 region has the DNA TGCGCCAGCAGCTTGGCGGGAGGTGTAACGGAGACCCAGTACTTC. Protein product: CASSLAGGVTETQYF.

The chain carries TRBV3-1 (or the pseudogene TRBV3-2) and TRBJ2-7, with D possibly being TRBD2 (5 bases). Trimming pared 1 base from V and 0 bases from J, leaving 19 bases between. There are 18 residues in the CDR3. The germline gives CDR1 LGHDT, CDR2 YNNKEL (reference sequence). The CDR3 reads CASSQAPGEGRISYEQYV. CDR3 in DNA: TGTGCCAGCAGCCAAGCCCCAGGAGAGGGTAGAATCTCCTACGAGCAGTACGTC.

The gene calls are TRBV28 and TRBJ2-7; perhaps TRBD2 as D (7 bases). From germline, CDR1 is MDHEN and CDR2 SYDVKM. This CDR3 is built from 17 residues. V shed 4 bases and J shed 4 bases, with 23 bases lying between them. The CDR3 loop is CASSSPTAGATSYEQYF. The CDR3 coding sequence is TGTGCCAGCAGTTCACCGACCGCGGGGGCCACGTCTTACGAGCAGTACTTC.

V usage is TRBV18 and J usage is TRBJ2-1; 12 positions agree with TRBD2. The CDR3 sequence is 15 residues long. Germline CDR1 reads KGHSH; CDR2 reads LQKENI. Trimming took 5 bases from V and 10 from J; bases not matched to a gene: 9. CDR3 residues: CASSSPGLAGWEQFF. CDR3 coding DNA: TGTGCCAGCTCATCTCCGGGACTAGCGGGCTGGGAGCAGTTCTTC.

The chain couples TRBV2 to TRBJ1-6; no firm D call. V was pared by 2 bases and J by 12 bases, with 8 bases between. The CDR3 runs to 12 residues. Germline lookup yields CDR1 SNHLY and CDR2 FYNNEI. The DNA for the CDR3 is TGTGCCAGCAGTGAAACTCGGGGACCCCTCCACTTT. Translated, it gives CASSETRGPLHF.

This clone has just one count. J is TRBJ1-6 and V is TRBV7-9; 7 nucleotides agree with TRBD1. The CDR3 is 15 amino acids. Germline CDR1 reads SEHNR; CDR2 reads FQNEAQ (reference sequence). V was clipped by 5 bases and J by 7 bases; unmatched bases: 8. The CDR3 DNA sequence: TGTGCCAGCAGCCTACAGACAGGGCAAAATTCACCCCTCCACTTT. It specifies CASSLQTGQNSPLHF.

The gene calls are TRBV29-1 and TRBJ2-1; possible D gene TRBD2, 6 bases. Germline CDR1 is SQVTM and CDR2 is ANQGSEA. The V gene lost 2 bases and the J gene lost 7 bases, with 15 bases spanning the gap. This CDR3 is 14 amino acids long. Written as DNA, the CDR3 is TGCAGCGTTGAACCACCAGGGACTCCAAATGAGCAGTTCTTC. It encodes CSVEPPGTPNEQFF.

This chain joins TRBV27 and TRBJ2-7; 7 nucleotides line up with TRBD1. Unmatched junction bases numbered 3, after V lost 5 bases and J lost 2 bases. The CDR3 is 13 residues long. Germline-derived CDR1 and CDR2 are MNHEY and SMNVEV (reference sequence). CDR3 amino acids: CASSPGTAYEQYF. DNA of the CDR3: TGTGCCAGCAGTCCCGGGACAGCCTACGAGCAGTACTTC.